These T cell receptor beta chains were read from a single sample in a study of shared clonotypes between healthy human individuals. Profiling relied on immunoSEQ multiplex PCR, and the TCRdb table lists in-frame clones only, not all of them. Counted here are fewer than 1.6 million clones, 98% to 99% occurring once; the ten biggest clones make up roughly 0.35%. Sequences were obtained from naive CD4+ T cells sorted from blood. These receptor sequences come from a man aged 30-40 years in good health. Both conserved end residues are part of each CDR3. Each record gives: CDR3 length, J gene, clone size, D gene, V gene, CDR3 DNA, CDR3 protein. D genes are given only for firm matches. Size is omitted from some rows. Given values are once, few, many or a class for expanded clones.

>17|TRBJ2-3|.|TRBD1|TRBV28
TGTGCCAGCAGTACAACCGGGACAGGGGTCAGCACAGATACGCAGTATTTT
CASSTTGTGVSTDTQYF
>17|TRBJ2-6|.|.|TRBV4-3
TGCGCCAGCAGCCATTGGCCCGGGGAGACTGGGGCCAACGTCCTGACTTTC
CASSHWPGETGANVLTF
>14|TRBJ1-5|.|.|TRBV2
TGTGCCAGCAGTGGAAGCACAGCGAATCAGCCCCAGCATTTT
CASSGSTANQPQHF
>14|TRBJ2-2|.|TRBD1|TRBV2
TGTGCCAGCGGGTATACAGGGGGCATCGGGGAGCTGTTTTTT
CASGYTGGIGELFF
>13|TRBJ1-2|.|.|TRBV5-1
TGCGCCAGCAGCTTGGTAGCCTTCTATGGCTACACCTTC
CASSLVAFYGYTF
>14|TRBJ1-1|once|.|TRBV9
TGTGCCAGCAGAGGAAGACAGGAGGTCCCTGAAGCTTTCTTT
CASRGRQEVPEAFF
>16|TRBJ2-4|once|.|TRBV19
TGTGCCAGTAGTCAGGGGCAAGGAATAGCCAAAAACATTCAGTACTTC
CASSQGQGIAKNIQYF
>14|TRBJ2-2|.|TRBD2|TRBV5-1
TGCGCCAGCAGGGAGCGGGAGAACACCGGGGAGCTGTTTTTT
CASRERENTGELFF
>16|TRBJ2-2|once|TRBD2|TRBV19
TGTGCCATAGGACTAGCGGGAGGGATAAACACCGGGGAGCTGTTTTTT
CAIGLAGGINTGELFF
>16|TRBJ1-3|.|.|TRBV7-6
TGTGCCAGCAGCTTCGGGGGGATAAGCTCTGGAAACACCATATATTTT
CASSFGGISSGNTIYF
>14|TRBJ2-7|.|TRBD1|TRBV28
TGTGCCAGCAGTTCCGGGACAGGTCCCTACGAGCAGTACTTC
CASSSGTGPYEQYF
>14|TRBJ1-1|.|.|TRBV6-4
TGTGCCAGCAGTAAGGAATTCGTCGGGACTGAAGCTTTCTTT
CASSKEFVGTEAFF
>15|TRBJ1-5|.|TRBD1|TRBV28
TGTGCCAGCAGTTTCGGGACAGGGGTAGGGCAGCCCCAGCATTTT
CASSFGTGVGQPQHF
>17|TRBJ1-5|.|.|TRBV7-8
TGTGCCAGCAGCTTAGGGCAGGGATCCTATAGCAATCAGCCCCAGCATTTT
CASSLGQGSYSNQPQHF
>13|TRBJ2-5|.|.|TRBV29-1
TGCAGCGTTGAATCTCCAGGAGTAGAGACCCAGTACTTC
CSVESPGVETQYF
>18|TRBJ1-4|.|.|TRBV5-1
TGCGCCAGCAGCTTGGAGGGGGGGCGCGGAGCAACTAATGAAAAACTGTTTTTT
CASSLEGGRGATNEKLFF
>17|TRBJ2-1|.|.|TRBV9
TGTGCCAGCAGCCCCTTAGCTAGTGTTGTCTCCTACAATGAGCAGTTCTTC
CASSPLASVVSYNEQFF
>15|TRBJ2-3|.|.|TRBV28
TGTGCCAGCACCGCAGGGCTAGATGGTTCATATACGCAGTATTTT
CASTAGLDGSYTQYF
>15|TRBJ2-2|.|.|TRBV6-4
TGTGCCAGCAGCGCAACAGGGACCCACACCGGGGAGCTGTTTTTT
CASSATGTHTGELFF
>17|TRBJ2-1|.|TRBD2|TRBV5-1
TGCGCCAGCAGCTTGCGCTCTAGCGGGACCCGCCAAGGGGAGCAGTTCTTC
CASSLRSSGTRQGEQFF
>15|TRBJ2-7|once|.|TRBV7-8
TGTGCCAGCAGCCCAGTGGCGAGGGGCTCCTACGAGCAGTACTTC
CASSPVARGSYEQYF
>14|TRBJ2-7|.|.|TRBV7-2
TGTGCCAGCAGGGACCGCCCAGCCCCTTACGAGCAGTACTTC
CASRDRPAPYEQYF
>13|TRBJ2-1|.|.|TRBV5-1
TGCGCCAGCAGCTTGGGGGACTACAATGAGCAGTTCTTC
CASSLGDYNEQFF
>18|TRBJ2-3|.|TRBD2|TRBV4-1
TGCGCCAGCAGCCATCCAGGCTCACGGACTAGCGGCACAGATACGCAGTATTTT
CASSHPGSRTSGTDTQYF
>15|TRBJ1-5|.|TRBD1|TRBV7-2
TGTGCCAGCAGAAAACAGGGGGCAAGCAATCAGCCCCAGCATTTT
CASRKQGASNQPQHF
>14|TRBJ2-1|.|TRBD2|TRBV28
TGTGCCAGCAGCCAGGGACTAGCGAGTAATGAGCAGTTCTTC
CASSQGLASNEQFF
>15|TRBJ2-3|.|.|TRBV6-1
TGTGCCAGCAGTGAGTTCAGGGGAGGCACAGATACGCAGTATTTT
CASSEFRGGTDTQYF
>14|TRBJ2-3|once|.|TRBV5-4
TGTGCCAGCACCCCGGCGGGTGGGGGAGATACGCAGTATTTT
CASTPAGGGDTQYF
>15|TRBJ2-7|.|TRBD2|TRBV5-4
TGTGCCAGCAGCCACCGGACTAGGGGCTCCTACGAGCAGTACTTC
CASSHRTRGSYEQYF
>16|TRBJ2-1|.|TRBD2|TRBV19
TGTGCCAGTAAAAGGGGAGAGGGACTAGCTCTGGATGAGCAGTTCTTC
CASKRGEGLALDEQFF
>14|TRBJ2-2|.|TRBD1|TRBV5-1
TGCGCCAGCAGCTACAGGGGTTGGACCGGGGAGCTGTTTTTT
CASSYRGWTGELFF
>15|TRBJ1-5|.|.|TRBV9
TGTGCCAGCAGCGCTCGTCCCGTCGGGGGTCAGCCCCAGCATTTT
CASSARPVGGQPQHF